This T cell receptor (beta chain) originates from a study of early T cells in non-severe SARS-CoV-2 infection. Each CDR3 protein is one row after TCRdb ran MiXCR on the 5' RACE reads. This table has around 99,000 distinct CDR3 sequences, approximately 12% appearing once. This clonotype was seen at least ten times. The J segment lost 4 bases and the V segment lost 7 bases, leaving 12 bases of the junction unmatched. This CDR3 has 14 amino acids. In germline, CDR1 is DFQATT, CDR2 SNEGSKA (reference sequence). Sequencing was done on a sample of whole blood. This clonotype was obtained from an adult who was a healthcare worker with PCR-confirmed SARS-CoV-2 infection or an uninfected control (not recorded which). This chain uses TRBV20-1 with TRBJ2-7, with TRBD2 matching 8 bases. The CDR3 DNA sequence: TGCAGTGTAGCCGGGGGGGGCGGTCCGTACGAGCAGTACTTC. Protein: CSVAGGGGPYEQYF.